A single sample is the source of the 18 T cell receptor beta chains below, sequenced in a study of T cell responses to AZD1222 COVID-19 vaccine. TCRdb's copy holds only in-frame clones and misses some; the assay was immunoSEQ multiplex PCR. The sample consists of 150,000 to 200,000 clones, just under 90% of them appearing once. Material: peripheral blood, obtained on day 0 of AZD1222 vaccination. Receptors were obtained from an adult in good health.

The V gene is TRBV14, the J gene TRBJ1-2, with 9 bases identical to TRBD1. Looked up from germline, CDR1 is SGHDN and CDR2 is FVKESK. This CDR3 is 16 amino acids long. V dropped 2 bases and J dropped 7; count of bases not matched to a gene: 11. For the CDR3, the DNA is TGTGCCAGCAGCCAACATGCGGGACAGGGCCCCCCTGGCTACACCTTC. This gives the protein CASSQHAGQGPPGYTF.

The CDR3 DNA is TGTGCCAGCCGGACAGGGACGCTGGGGCGGGAGCATTTT. Protein sequence: CASRTGTLGREHF. The chain couples TRBV12-3 or TRBV12-4 to TRBJ1-5; the match to TRBD1 covers 8 bases. The CDR3 loop spans 13 amino acids. Trimming at V came to 8 bases and at J to 14 bases, leaving 14 bases not matched to a gene.

This clone has just one count. This chain joins TRBV19 and TRBJ2-6; 7 bases line up with TRBD1. Germline V gene data show CDR1 as LNHDA and CDR2 as SQIVND (reference sequence). The CDR3 is made up of 17 amino acids. With V trimmed by 7 bases and J by 1 base, 10 bases remained unmatched. CDR3 sequence: CASTLDRVMSGANVLTF. The CDR3, as DNA: TGTGCCAGTACCCTCGACAGGGTAATGTCTGGGGCCAACGTCCTGACTTTC.

The genes are TRBV19 and TRBJ1-6; no reliable D call. Germline CDR1 is LNHDA and CDR2 is SQIVND (reference sequence). V shed 6 bases and J shed 4 bases, with 13 bases lying between them. This CDR3 contains 15 residues. The CDR3 is CASRRVTAYNSPLHF. In nucleotides, the CDR3 is TGTGCCAGTAGGAGGGTAACGGCGTATAATTCACCCCTCCACTTT.

V and J are TRBV6-5 and TRBJ1-5; D remains unclear. V lost 2 bases, J lost 0 bases, and 8 bases lay in between. The germline gives CDR1 MNHEY, CDR2 SVGAGI. The length of the CDR3 is 15 residues. The CDR3 region has the DNA TGTGCCAGCAGTTACCGGCAGGATAGCAATCAGCCCCAGCATTTT. Protein sequence: CASSYRQDSNQPQHF.

This clone was observed a handful of times. The rearrangement links TRBV7-2 to TRBJ1-4; D gene ambiguous. The CDR3 contains 16 residues. V dropped 2 bases and J dropped 0 bases, with 10 bases sitting between them. Germline V lookup: CDR1 SGHTA, CDR2 FQGNSA. CDR3 sequence reads: CASSLSSFATNEKLFF. Written as DNA, the CDR3 is TGTGCCAGCAGCTTAAGCAGCTTTGCAACTAATGAAAAACTGTTTTTT.

This chain connects TRBV7-9 to TRBJ2-7; D not resolved. The CDR3 has 15 residues. CDR1 and CDR2 (germline): SEHNR, FQNEAQ (reference sequence). Trimming took 1 base from V and 6 from J, leaving 16 bases between them. The CDR3 DNA is TGTGCCAGCAGCTTAGGTTGGGCAGGTTCCCTCGAGCAGTACTTC. It is translated as CASSLGWAGSLEQYF.

This clone is a singleton in its sample. The chain links TRBV28 to TRBJ1-6; D is possibly TRBD1 (6 bases). Trimming stripped 7 bases from V and 9 bases from J, with 7 bases between. The germline V gene has CDR1 MDHEN and CDR2 SYDVKM. CDR3 length: 11 residues. The CDR3 DNA follows: TGTGCCAGCAAGGGGGGTTCACCCCTCCACTTT. Its protein product is CASKGGSPLHF.

The genes are TRBV3-1 (or the pseudogene TRBV3-2) and TRBJ2-3; D may be TRBD1 (6 bases). The CDR3 has 13 amino acids. V was clipped by 5 bases and J by 4 bases, with 10 bases between them. Germline CDR1 is LGHDT and CDR2 is YNNKEL (reference sequence). Here the CDR3 DNA reads TGTGCCAGCAGCAAAGGACAGCCAGATACGCAGTATTTT. Translating it yields CASSKGQPDTQYF.

V and J are TRBV19 and TRBJ1-1, with D uncertain. Deletions cut 7 bases from V and 5 bases from J, with 11 bases between. Germline V gene data show CDR1 as LNHDA and CDR2 as SQIVND (reference sequence). The CDR3 extends over 12 amino acids. CDR3 in amino acids: CASKESGTEAFF. CDR3 DNA sequence: TGTGCCAGTAAGGAGAGTGGAACTGAAGCTTTCTTT.

The gene calls are TRBV28 and TRBJ1-6, with 9 nucleotides matching TRBD1. This CDR3 contains 17 residues. V was clipped by 5 bases and J by 2 bases; unmatched bases: 7. In germline, CDR1 is MDHEN, CDR2 SYDVKM. The CDR3 coding sequence is TGTGCCAGCAGTAAAGGACAGGGGATTGCCTATAATTCACCCCTCCACTTT. It encodes CASSKGQGIAYNSPLHF.

The chain has TRBV2 and TRBJ2-7, with 7 bases aligning to TRBD2. Germline V lookup: CDR1 SNHLY, CDR2 FYNNEI. The CDR3 spans 15 residues. Unmatched junction bases numbered 9, after V lost 3 bases and J lost 4 bases. The CDR3 DNA reads as TGTGCCAGCAGTGAGGCCAGCGGGGTAAATTACGAGCAGTACTTC. The encoded protein is CASSEASGVNYEQYF.

In the case of this clone: Distinct nucleotide sequences in the sample also encode this CDR3. The V and J genes are TRBV18 and TRBJ2-7, with unresolved D. Looked up from germline, CDR1 is KGHSH and CDR2 is LQKENI. Trimming took 6 bases from V and 1 from J, leaving 4 bases between them. The CDR3 sequence is 11 residues long. Here the CDR3 reads CASSSSYEQYF. In DNA form, the CDR3 reads TGTGCCAGCTCCTCGTCCTACGAGCAGTACTTC.

The chain has TRBV18 and TRBJ2-6; the D is unclear. CDR3 length: 18 amino acids. The germline CDR1 and CDR2 sequences are KGHSH and LQKENI. V lost 3 bases and J lost 1, with 16 bases in between. CDR3 in amino acids: CASSPQVAAQSGANVLTF. CDR3 nucleotide sequence: TGTGCCAGCTCACCTCAGGTGGCAGCACAGTCTGGGGCCAACGTCCTGACTTTC.

The chain employs TRBV7-2 and TRBJ1-3; D remains ambiguous. Trimming took off 1 base at V and 0 bases at J, with 4 bases between the two ends. CDR1 and CDR2 from the germline V gene are SGHTA and FQGNSA. This CDR3 is 14 amino acids long. CDR3 amino acids: CASSLGNSGNTIYF. The CDR3 DNA reads TGTGCCAGCAGCTTAGGGAACTCTGGAAACACCATATATTTT.

The genes are TRBV9 and TRBJ2-3; no clear D. CDR1 is SGDLS, CDR2 YYNGEE, per germline. The CDR3 is 12 residues long. The V end lost 3 bases, the J end lost 2 bases, and 4 bases lay between the germline ends. CDR3 protein: CASSADTDTQYF. The CDR3 bases are TGTGCCAGCAGCGCAGACACAGATACGCAGTATTTT.

This chain links TRBV7-9 with TRBJ2-3; tentatively, D is TRBD2 (6 bases). The V end lost 7 bases, the J end lost 2 bases, and 19 bases lay between the germline ends. The CDR3 sequence is 16 residues long. The germline gives CDR1 SEHNR, CDR2 FQNEAQ (reference sequence). The CDR3 loop reads CASTQGMRGDTDTQYF. CDR3 sequence (DNA): TGTGCCAGCACACAAGGCATGCGGGGCGACACAGATACGCAGTATTTT. The full variable domain, with the rest looked up from reference TRBV7-9 and TRBJ2-3, is DTGVSQNPRHKITKRGQNVTFRCDPISEHNRLYWYRQTLGQGPEFLTYFQNEAQLEKSRLLSDRFSAERPKGSFSTLEIQRTEQGDSAMYLCASTQGMRGDTDTQYFGPGTRLTVL.

In DNA, the CDR3 is TGTGCCAGCGTCGAAGCAGGAGGGGGGTATGGCTACACCTTC. Translation gives CASVEAGGGYGYTF. This chain links TRBV6-6 with TRBJ1-2, with a weak D call TRBD1 (6 bases). This CDR3 is built from 14 residues. Trimming cost V 8 bases and J 5 bases, with 18 bases left between them. Germline V gives CDR1 MNHNY, CDR2 SVGAGI (reference sequence).